Listed below are T cell receptor beta chains from one sample, sequenced in a study of T cell responses to AZD1222 COVID-19 vaccine. Profiled with immunoSEQ multiplex PCR; TCRdb holds only in-frame clones, not every one. Its clone listing holds about 140,000 clones. Sequencing input: peripheral blood. The origin of the receptors is an adult in good health. The CDR3 runs from the conserved cysteine through the conserved F or W. D genes are given only for firm matches.

- TRBJ1-2 TRBV28 TGTGCCAGCAGTACCCCGGACGGAGCTAACTATGGCTACACCTTC CASSTPDGANYGYTF
- TRBJ2-4 TRBV5-1 TGCGCCAGCAGCTTGACAGGGCAGCAGGACATTCAGTACTTC CASSLTGQQDIQYF
- TRBJ2-7 TRBV7-9 TGTGCCAGCAGCGCACCCGACCAGAGCTCCTACGAGCAGTACTTC CASSAPDQSSYEQYF
TRBD2 TRBJ2-1 TRBV28 TGTGCCTCCGCGACGGGGGGACCCTACAATGAGCAGTTCTTC CASATGGPYNEQFF
TRBD1 TRBJ2-7 TRBV28 TGTGCCAGCAGCGCACTCGGACAGGGGGGGTACGAGCAGTACTTC CASSALGQGGYEQYF
TRBD1 TRBJ1-5 TRBV7-2 TGTGCCAGCAGCTTCGTGGGACAGGGGAAGTCCAATCAGCCCCAGCATTTT CASSFVGQGKSNQPQHF
- TRBJ1-6 TRBV5-1 TGCGCCAGCAGCTTGGCCGAACTCTATAATTCACCCCTCCACTTT CASSLAELYNSPLHF
TRBD1 TRBJ1-2 TRBV27 TGTGCCAGCAGCAGATCACAGGGGCGCCTGGGCTACACCTTC CASSRSQGRLGYTF
- TRBJ1-3 TRBV2 TGTGCCAGAAGGGACTATGGAAACACCATATATTTT CARRDYGNTIYF
TRBD1 TRBJ2-1 TRBV6-1 TGTGCCAGCAGTGAAGGGTCAGGGGGCCACAATGAGCAGTTCTTC CASSEGSGGHNEQFF
- TRBJ1-1 TRBV10-3 TGTGCCATCAGTGAGTCTGGTTGGGGGAACACTGAAGCTTTCTTT CAISESGWGNTEAFF
TRBD2 TRBJ2-1 TRBV15 TGTGCCACCAGCACGCTCAGACTAGCGGGGTACAATGAGCAGTTCTTC CATSTLRLAGYNEQFF
TRBD1 TRBJ1-5 TRBV4-2 TGTGCCAGCAGCCAGTATGACAGGGGCGGGGGTCAGCCCCAGCATTTT CASSQYDRGGGQPQHF
- TRBJ1-2 TRBV18 TGTGCCAGCTCACCACCCGGAGGGGCGGTCAGCTATGGCTACACCTTC CASSPPGGAVSYGYTF
- TRBJ1-2 TRBV7-8 TGTGCCAGCAGCTCCGGACACCTCTATGGCTACACCTTC CASSSGHLYGYTF